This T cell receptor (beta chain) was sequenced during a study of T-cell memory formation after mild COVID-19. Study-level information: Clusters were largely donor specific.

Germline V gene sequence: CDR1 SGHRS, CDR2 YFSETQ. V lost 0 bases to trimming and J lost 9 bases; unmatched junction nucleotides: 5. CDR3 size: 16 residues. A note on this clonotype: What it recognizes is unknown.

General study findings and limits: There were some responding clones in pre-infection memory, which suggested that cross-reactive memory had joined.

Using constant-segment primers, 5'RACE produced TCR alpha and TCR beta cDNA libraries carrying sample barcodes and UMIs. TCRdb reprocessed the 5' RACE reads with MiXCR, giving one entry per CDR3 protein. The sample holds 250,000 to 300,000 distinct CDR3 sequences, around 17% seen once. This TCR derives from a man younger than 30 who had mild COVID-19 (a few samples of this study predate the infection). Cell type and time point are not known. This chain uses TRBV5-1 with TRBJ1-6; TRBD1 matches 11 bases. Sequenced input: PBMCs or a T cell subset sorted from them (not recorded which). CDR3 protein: CASSLEGQGGSSPLHF. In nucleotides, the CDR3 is TGCGCCAGCAGCTTGGAGGGACAGGGGGGTAGTTCACCCCTCCACTTT.